This T cell receptor beta chain was sequenced for a study of T cell responses to AZD1222 COVID-19 vaccine listed by TCRdb under 2021. About the investigation overall: AZD1222 recipients with second doses at about 4 weeks or about 12 weeks were pooled, because spike-specific TCR depth and breadth did not differ between schedules. TCR sequencing was performed for roughly 240 trial participants, of whom about 200 were given two doses of AZD1222 and around 25 were given two doses of MenACWY control vaccine. Enrollment into the trials was organized by age into subgroups of 18-55, 56-69 and 70-plus years, and those subgroups contained roughly 140, 27 and 60 TCR-sequenced participants, respectively. Study-wide conclusions, independent of this receptor: Because no samples from the day 14 peak response were available, repertoires could be characterized only after the peak T cell response. The 56-69-year group was small, and its depth increase did not reach significance, likely because of low power. After two AZD1222 doses, both the breadth and the depth of spike-specific TCRs were significantly higher than at day 0 and than in MenACWY recipients. CD4 TCRs associated with the vaccine covered the entire spike protein, and the dominant responses were in regions 160-218 and 743-854. Epitopes outside the regions mutated in the B.1.351 and B.1.1.7 variants were reportedly recognized by nearly half of the unique spike-specific TCRs. Conclusions about previously exposed vaccinees were limited because only six or seven AZD1222 recipients were SARS-CoV-2 seropositive at baseline. Participants were mostly white British, with more females than males. The authors suggested clonal diversity may have been underestimated.

The time point label on this specimen signifies: baseline before first vaccination. Vaccinee samples were obtained from the UK trials COV001 and COV002, which included a single-blind randomized controlled phase 2/3 trial of AZD1222 (ChAdOx1 nCoV-19) in healthy adults. For TCRbeta chain sequencing, PBMC samples were collected from trial participants at day 0 and at day 28 after the second dose. Points on this clone: Its recognized antigen is unknown. Base qualities were left out, and no much larger clone turns up one base away.

For this chain, trimming is 7 bases at the V end and 4 bases at the J end, and the number of junction bases without a gene match is 1. The CDR3 measures 14 amino acids from cysteine to phenylalanine. Only the CDR3 part of the read is kept: 42 bases, read in frame from the first base. Per the germline V gene (reference sequence), LNHDA is the CDR1 and SQIVND is the CDR2. The CDR3 regions of human TCRbeta chains were subjected to immunosequencing. Processing in the source paper ran as follows. TCRs in the repertoires were matched against a reference library of SARS-CoV-2-specific TCRs that had been generated with the MIRA antigen-specificity platform. Breadth was defined as the fraction of unique TCRs that were SARS-CoV-2-associated. Depth was defined as the fraction of total T cells that were SARS-CoV-2-associated. Using the MIRA data, every spike-specific TCR was mapped to the spike region that the TCR reacted to and assigned to either a CD4 or a CD8 class. Log10-transformed breadth and depth values were compared by one-way ANOVA with Sidak's multiple comparisons tests. Sourced from immuneACCESS, this table was stored by TCRdb with only in-frame sequences that have V and J called. A share of the clones is absent; for the studies checked, an unresolved V gene accounts for under half, and the remainder has no known explanation. V and J calls and clone size follow that table, whereas D and trimming were derived from the DNA. In all, the sample holds 120,000 to 150,000 clones, and about nine tenths of those were seen once. The ten top clones hold 2% to 2.5% of the sample.

Here the sequenced sample was peripheral blood, taken on day 0 of AZD1222 vaccination. This receptor was identified in an adult in good health. Here the chain combines TRBV19 and TRBJ2-2; 12 central nucleotides agree with TRBD2. The CDR3 corresponds to CASKLAGGTGELFF. Here is the DNA: TGTGCCAGTAAACTAGCGGGGGGCACCGGGGAGCTGTTTTTT.